This TCR beta chain was recorded in a study of T cells after yellow fever vaccination. Study in general: Fractions containing few cells were prepared with SMART-Seq v4 Ultra Low Input. Broader study findings: Though weaker, the secondary response peaked faster, on day 5 versus 15.

Deletions cut 0 bases from V and 0 bases from J, with 19 bases between. The CDR3 has 18 residues. The germline V gene encodes CDR1 SGHRS and CDR2 YFSETQ. Generation of TCR cDNA used 5'RACE template switching (which added a universal primer site and UMIs). TCRdb re-called the 5' RACE reads through MiXCR, storing one row per CDR3 protein. There are some 390,000 distinct CDR3 sequences in the sample; around 6.4% occur only once, and roughly 15% lies in the top ten. This clonotype appeared a few times. The antigen is undetermined. V usage is TRBV5-1 and J usage is TRBJ2-7; no clear D. The material sequenced was PBMCs, taken 5 days after the yellow fever booster vaccination. The clonotype comes from a man aged 25 to 40 who received the YFV17D yellow fever vaccine. The chain's CDR3 is CASSLDKNKPSLSYEQYF. CDR3 coding DNA: TGCGCCAGCAGCTTGGATAAGAACAAGCCCTCACTCTCCTACGAGCAGTACTTC.